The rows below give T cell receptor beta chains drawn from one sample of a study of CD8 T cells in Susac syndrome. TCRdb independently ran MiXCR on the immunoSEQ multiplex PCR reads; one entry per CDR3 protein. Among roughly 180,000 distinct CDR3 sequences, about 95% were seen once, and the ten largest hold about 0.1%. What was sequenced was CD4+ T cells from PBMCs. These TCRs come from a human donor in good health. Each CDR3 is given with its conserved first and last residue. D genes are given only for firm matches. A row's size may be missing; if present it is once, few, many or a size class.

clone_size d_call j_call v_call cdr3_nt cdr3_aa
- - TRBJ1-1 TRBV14 TGTGCCAGCAGCCAAGCGGGGTCCACTGAAGCTTTCTTT CASSQAGSTEAFF
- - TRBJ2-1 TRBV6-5 TGTGCCAGCAGGAAGAGCTCCTACAATGAGCAGTTCTTC CASRKSSYNEQFF
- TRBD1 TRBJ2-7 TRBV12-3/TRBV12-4 TGTGCCAGCAGTTCCGACAGGGCCTTCTACGAGCAGTACTTC CASSSDRAFYEQYF
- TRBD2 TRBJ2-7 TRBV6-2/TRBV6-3 TGTGCCAGCAGTTACTATATAGCGGGAGCTGGAGAGCAGTACTTC CASSYYIAGAGEQYF
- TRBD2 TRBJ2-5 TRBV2 TGTGCCAGCACCTCTAGCGGGGGGCCGAAGGGGGAGACCCAGTACTTC CASTSSGGPKGETQYF
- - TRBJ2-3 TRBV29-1 TGCAGCGTGAACCCCTGGGCTGTCACAGATACGCAGTATTTT CSVNPWAVTDTQYF
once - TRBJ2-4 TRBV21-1 TGTGCCAGCTACTCGCGAGAGGATAACATTCAGTACTTC CASYSREDNIQYF
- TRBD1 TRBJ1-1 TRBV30 TGTGCCTGGAGTGAGGGACAGGTGGCTGAAGCTTTCTTT CAWSEGQVAEAFF
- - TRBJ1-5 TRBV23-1 TGCGCCAGCAGTCAAAGGGGGACCGCGAGGGGCAATCAGCCCCAGCATTTT CASSQRGTARGNQPQHF
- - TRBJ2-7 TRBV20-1 TGCAGTGCTCCCGGGGAAGGATCTTACGAGCAGTACTTC CSAPGEGSYEQYF
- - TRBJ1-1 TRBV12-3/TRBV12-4 TGTGCCAGCAGTATACACAGGGAAAGAACTGAAGCTTTCTTT CASSIHRERTEAFF
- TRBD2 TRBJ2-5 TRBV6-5 TGTGCCAGCAGCTCCTCCGGGGTAGCGGGAGGGGGAGAGACCCAGTACTTC CASSSSGVAGGGETQYF
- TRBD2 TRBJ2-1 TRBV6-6 TGTGCCAGCAGTTACTCTGGGGACTACTACAATGAGCAGTTCTTC CASSYSGDYYNEQFF
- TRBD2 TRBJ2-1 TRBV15 TGTGCCACCAGTACCATCCAGCGGGGTAACAATGAGCAGTTCTTC CATSTIQRGNNEQFF
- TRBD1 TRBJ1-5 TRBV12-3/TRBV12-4 TGTGCCAGCAGCCCTGACAGGGCAGGTCAGCCCCAGCATTTT CASSPDRAGQPQHF
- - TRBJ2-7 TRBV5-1 TGCGCCAGCAGCTTGGATCAGGGGTGGGGCGAGCAGTACTTC CASSLDQGWGEQYF
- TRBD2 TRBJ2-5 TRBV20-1 TGCAGTGCTAGGATTGCTAGCGGGTTGCAAGAGACCCAGTACTTC CSARIASGLQETQYF
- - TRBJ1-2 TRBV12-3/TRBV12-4 TGTGCCAGTCGAGGGCCTAACTATGGCTACACCTTC CASRGPNYGYTF
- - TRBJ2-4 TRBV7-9 TGTGCCAGCAGCCGAATGGGGGCCAAAAACATTCAGTACTTC CASSRMGAKNIQYF
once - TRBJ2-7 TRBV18 TGTGCCAGCTCCCCCTCCCCGGGGGCGAGCTACGAGCAGTACTTC CASSPSPGASYEQYF
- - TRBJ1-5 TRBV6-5 TGTGCCAGCAGTCCCAATTTCAATCAGCCCCAGCATTTT CASSPNFNQPQHF
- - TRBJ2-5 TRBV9 TGTGCCAGCAGCGTTTCAGGGCTAGTAGAGACCCAGTACTTC CASSVSGLVETQYF
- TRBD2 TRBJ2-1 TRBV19 TGTGCCAGTAGTGTAGGGACTAGCTCCCACTATTCCTACAATGAGCAGTTCTTC CASSVGTSSHYSYNEQFF
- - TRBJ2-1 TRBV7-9 TGTGCCAGCAGCTTAGTACGTGACGAGTCTGAGCAGTTCTTC CASSLVRDESEQFF
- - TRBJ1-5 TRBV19 TGTGCCAGTAGTCCGTTCGCGACCAATCAGCCCCAGCATTTT CASSPFATNQPQHF
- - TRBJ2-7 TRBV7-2 TGTGCCAGCAGCTTATTCACCTACGAGCAGTACTTC CASSLFTYEQYF
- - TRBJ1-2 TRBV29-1 TGCAGCGTTGGGATCCTACTGACAGCTAACTATGGCTACACCTTC CSVGILLTANYGYTF
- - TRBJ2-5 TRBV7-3 TGTGCCAGCAGCTTAACGGGAGTAAGAGAGACCCAGTACTTC CASSLTGVRETQYF
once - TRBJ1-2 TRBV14 TGTGCCAGCAGCCAACTCACAGCTTCGAGTGGCTACACCTTC CASSQLTASSGYTF
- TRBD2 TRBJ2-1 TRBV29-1 TGCAGCGTTACTACCGGGACTAGTTTTCGTGAGCAGTTCTTC CSVTTGTSFREQFF
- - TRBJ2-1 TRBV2 TGTGCCAGCAGTGGAGAAGGTCTTCTGACTTACAATGAGCAGTTCTTC CASSGEGLLTYNEQFF
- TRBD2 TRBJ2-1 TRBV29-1 TGCAGCGTTGGCGGGACTAGCGGGAGGAATGAGCAGTTCTTC CSVGGTSGRNEQFF
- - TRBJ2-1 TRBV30 TGTGCCTGGAGTATTAGAATGGAGCAGTTCTTC CAWSIRMEQFF
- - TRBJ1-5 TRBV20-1 TGCAGTGCTAGACCCTCAGGGCGGCCCCAGCATTTT CSARPSGRPQHF
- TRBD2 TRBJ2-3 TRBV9 TGTGCCAGCAGCGTAGGTGGTAGCGGGAGCACAGATACGCAGTATTTT CASSVGGSGSTDTQYF
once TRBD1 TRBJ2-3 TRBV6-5 TGTGCCAGCAGCCCCGGGACAGTTCGCACAGATACGCAGTATTTT CASSPGTVRTDTQYF
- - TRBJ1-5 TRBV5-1 TGCGCCAGGAAGGGCCGGGAGGGCAATCAGCCCCAGCATTTT CARKGREGNQPQHF
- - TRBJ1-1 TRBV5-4 TGTGCCAGCAGCAGCACCAATTTGCAGGGGATAGCTTTCTTT CASSSTNLQGIAFF
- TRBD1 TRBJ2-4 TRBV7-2 TGTGCCAGTACCGGGACAGACAAAAACATTCAGTACTTC CASTGTDKNIQYF
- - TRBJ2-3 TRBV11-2 TGTGCCAGCAGCTTAGATCGTCTAGAGGCAGATACGCAGTATTTT CASSLDRLEADTQYF
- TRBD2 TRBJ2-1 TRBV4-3 TGCGCCAGCAGCCACTCCAGCGGGAGAGCAGATGAGCAGTTCTTC CASSHSSGRADEQFF
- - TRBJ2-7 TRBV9 TGTGCCAGCAGCGTAGGTGCGACCGAGGCCTACGAGCAGTACTTC CASSVGATEAYEQYF
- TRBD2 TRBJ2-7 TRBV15 TGTGCCACCAGCAGAGGGCTAGCGGGAGGAAGATACGAGCAGTACTTC CATSRGLAGGRYEQYF
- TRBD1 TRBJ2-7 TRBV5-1 TGCGCCAGCAGCCCAGGGACAGCCCCCCTTCAGCAGTACTTC CASSPGTAPLQQYF
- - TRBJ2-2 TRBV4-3 TGCGCCAGCAGCCAAGAGGCGCGCGGACCCGGGGAGCTGTTTTTT CASSQEARGPGELFF
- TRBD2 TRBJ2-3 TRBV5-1 TGCGCCAGCAGCTTGGCCGATGGGCGGGAGGCGGATACGCAGTATTTT CASSLADGREADTQYF
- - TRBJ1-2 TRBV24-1 TGTGCCACCAGTGACTCGACAGTATACTATGGCTACACCTTC CATSDSTVYYGYTF
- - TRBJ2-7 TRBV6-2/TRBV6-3 TGTGCCAGCAGTTCCTACGCCTACGAGCAGTACTTC CASSSYAYEQYF
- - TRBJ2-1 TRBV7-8 TGTGCCAGCAGCTCTCCCCGGGACTTCTCCGATGAGCAGTTCTTC CASSSPRDFSDEQFF
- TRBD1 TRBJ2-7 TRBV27 TGTGCCAGCAGTAAAACAGGGGTTGGAATCAACGAGCAGTACTTC CASSKTGVGINEQYF
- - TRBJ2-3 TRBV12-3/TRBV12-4 TGTGCCAGCAGGTGGGGAGAAGCGGGCACAGATACGCAGTATTTT CASRWGEAGTDTQYF
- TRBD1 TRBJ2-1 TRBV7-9 TGTGCCAGCAGCTTTCTGGACAGGGTGTACAATGAGCAGTTCTTC CASSFLDRVYNEQFF
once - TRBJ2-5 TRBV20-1 TGCAGTGCTAGGGGGATATCTCAACGAGAGACCCAGTACTTC CSARGISQRETQYF
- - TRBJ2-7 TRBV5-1 TGCGCCAGCAGCTTGGGAGGGGGAAAAGGATCCGAGCAGTACTTC CASSLGGGKGSEQYF
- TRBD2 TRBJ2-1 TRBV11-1 TGTGCCAGCAGCGAACGGGTAGGACTAGGGGCCTACAATGAGCAGTTCTTC CASSERVGLGAYNEQFF